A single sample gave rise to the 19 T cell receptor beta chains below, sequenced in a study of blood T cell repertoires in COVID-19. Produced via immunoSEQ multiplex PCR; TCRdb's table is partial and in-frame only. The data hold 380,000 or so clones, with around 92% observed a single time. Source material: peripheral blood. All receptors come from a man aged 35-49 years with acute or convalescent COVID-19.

The CDR3 spells CASSRGNQPQHF. For the CDR3, the DNA is TGTGCCAGCAGCAGGGGGAATCAGCCCCAGCATTTT. The rearrangement uses TRBV5-6 and TRBJ1-5; weak D call: TRBD1 (6 bases). The CDR3 is 12 residues long. Per the germline V gene, CDR1 is SGHDT and CDR2 is YYEEEE. V lost 4 bases and J 4 bases, leaving 6 bases between the germline ends. The full variable domain, with the rest looked up from reference TRBV5-6 and TRBJ1-5, is DAGVTQSPTHLIKTRGQQVTLRCSPKSGHDTVSWYQQALGQGPQFIFQYYEEEERQRGNFPDRFSGHQFPNYSSELNVNALLLGDSALYLCASSRGNQPQHFGDGTRLSIL.

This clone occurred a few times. This CDR3 reads CASSAPTGVYGYTF. The CDR3 DNA follows: TGTGCCAGCAGCGCCCCGACAGGGGTCTATGGCTACACCTTC. The chain carries TRBV9 and TRBJ1-2; 8 nucleotides agree with TRBD1. Unmatched junction bases numbered 5, after V lost 3 bases and J lost 4 bases. This CDR3 is 14 amino acids long. The germline CDR1 and CDR2 sequences are SGDLS and YYNGEE.

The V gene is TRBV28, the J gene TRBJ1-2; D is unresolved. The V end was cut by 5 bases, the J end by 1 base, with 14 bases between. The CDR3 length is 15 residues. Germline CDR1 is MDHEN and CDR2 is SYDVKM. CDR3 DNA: TGTGCCAGCAGTCCGCGGGGAGGGATTAACTATGGCTACACCTTC. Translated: CASSPRGGINYGYTF.

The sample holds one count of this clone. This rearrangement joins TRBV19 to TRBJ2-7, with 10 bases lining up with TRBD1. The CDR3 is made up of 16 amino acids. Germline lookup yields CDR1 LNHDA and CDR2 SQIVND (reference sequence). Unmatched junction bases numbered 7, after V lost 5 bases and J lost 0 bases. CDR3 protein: CASSPGTGALSYEQYF. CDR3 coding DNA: TGTGCCAGTAGTCCGGGGACAGGGGCCCTCTCCTACGAGCAGTACTTC. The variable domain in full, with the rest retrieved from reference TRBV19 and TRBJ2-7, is DGGITQSPKYLFRKEGQNVTLSCEQNLNHDAMYWYRQDPGQGLRLIYYSQIVNDFQKGDIAEGYSVSREKKESFPLTVTSAQKNPTAFYLCASSPGTGALSYEQYFGPGTRLTVT.

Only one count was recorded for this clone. Here the CDR3 reads CASSQAWLAGSSADTQYF. CDR3 nucleotides: TGTGCCAGCAGCCAAGCCTGGCTAGCGGGTAGTAGTGCAGATACGCAGTATTTT. V and J are TRBV3-1 (or the pseudogene TRBV3-2) and TRBJ2-3, with 8 bases aligning to TRBD2. Per germline, CDR1 LGHDT and CDR2 YNNKEL (reference sequence). V lost 1 base and J lost 4; bases outside the gene matches: 13. There are 18 residues in the CDR3.

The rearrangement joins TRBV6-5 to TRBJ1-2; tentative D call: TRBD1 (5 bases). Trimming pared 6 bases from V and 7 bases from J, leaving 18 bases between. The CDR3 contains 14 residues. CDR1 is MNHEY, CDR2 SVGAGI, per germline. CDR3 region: CASSSRPDKIGYTF. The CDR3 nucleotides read TGTGCCAGCAGCAGTCGGCCGGACAAAATTGGCTACACCTTC.

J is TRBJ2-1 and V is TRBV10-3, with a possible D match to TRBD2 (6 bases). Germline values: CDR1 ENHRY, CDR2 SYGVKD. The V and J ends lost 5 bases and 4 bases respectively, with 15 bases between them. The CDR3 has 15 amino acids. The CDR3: CAISPGTSPYNEQFF. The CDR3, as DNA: TGTGCCATCAGTCCCGGGACTTCCCCATACAATGAGCAGTTCTTC.

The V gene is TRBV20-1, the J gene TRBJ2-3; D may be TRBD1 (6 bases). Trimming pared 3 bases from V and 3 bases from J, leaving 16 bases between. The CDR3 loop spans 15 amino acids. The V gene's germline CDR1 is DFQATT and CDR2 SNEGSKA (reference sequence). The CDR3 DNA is TGCAGTGCTAGTCCCGGGCAGGGGCATACAGATACGCAGTATTTT. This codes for CSASPGQGHTDTQYF.

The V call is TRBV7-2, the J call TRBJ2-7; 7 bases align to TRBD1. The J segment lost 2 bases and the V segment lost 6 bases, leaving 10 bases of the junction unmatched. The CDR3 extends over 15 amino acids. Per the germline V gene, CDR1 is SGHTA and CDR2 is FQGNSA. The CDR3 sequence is CASRLLRDRTYEQYF. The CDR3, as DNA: TGTGCCAGCAGACTTCTCCGGGACAGAACCTACGAGCAGTACTTC. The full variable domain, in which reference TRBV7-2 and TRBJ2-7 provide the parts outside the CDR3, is GAGVSQSPSNKVTEKGKDVELRCDPISGHTALYWYRQSLGQGLEFLIYFQGNSAPDKSGLPSDRFSAERTGGSVSTLTIQRTQQEDSAVYLCASRLLRDRTYEQYFGPGTRLTVT.

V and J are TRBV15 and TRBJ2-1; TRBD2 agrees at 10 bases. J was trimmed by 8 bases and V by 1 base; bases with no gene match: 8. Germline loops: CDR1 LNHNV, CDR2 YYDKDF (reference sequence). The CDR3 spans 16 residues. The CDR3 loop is CATSRGESSGSDEQFF. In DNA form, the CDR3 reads TGTGCCACCAGCAGAGGAGAGTCTAGCGGGAGCGATGAGCAGTTCTTC.

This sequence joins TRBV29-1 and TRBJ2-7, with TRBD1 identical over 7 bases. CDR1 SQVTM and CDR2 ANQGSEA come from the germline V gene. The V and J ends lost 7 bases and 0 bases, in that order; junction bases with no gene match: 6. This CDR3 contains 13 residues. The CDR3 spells CSARDSASYEQYF. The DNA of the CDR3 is TGCAGCGCTAGGGACAGTGCCTCCTACGAGCAGTACTTC.

CDR3 sequence reads: CASSKGLAGGPFPDTQYF. DNA for the CDR3: TGTGCCAGCAGTAAGGGACTAGCGGGGGGGCCGTTTCCAGATACGCAGTATTTT. The rearrangement links TRBV27 to TRBJ2-3; TRBD2 matches 16 bases. This CDR3 spans 18 amino acids. In germline, CDR1 is MNHEY, CDR2 SMNVEV (reference sequence). V trimming: 5 bases; J trimming: 4 bases; junction bases outside the gene matches: 9.

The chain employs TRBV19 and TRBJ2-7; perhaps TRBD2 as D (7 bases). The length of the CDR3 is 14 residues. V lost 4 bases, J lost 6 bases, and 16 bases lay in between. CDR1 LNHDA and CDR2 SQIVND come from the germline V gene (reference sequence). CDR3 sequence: CASSTTRGGVEQYF. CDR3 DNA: TGTGCCAGTAGTACCACGAGGGGGGGCGTCGAGCAGTACTTC.

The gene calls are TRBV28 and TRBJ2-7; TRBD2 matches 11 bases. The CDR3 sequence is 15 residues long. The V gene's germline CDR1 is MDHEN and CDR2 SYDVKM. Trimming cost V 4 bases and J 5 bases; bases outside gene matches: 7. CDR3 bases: TGTGCCAGCAGTTCGCGACTAGCGGGATATCACGAGCAGTACTTC. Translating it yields CASSSRLAGYHEQYF.

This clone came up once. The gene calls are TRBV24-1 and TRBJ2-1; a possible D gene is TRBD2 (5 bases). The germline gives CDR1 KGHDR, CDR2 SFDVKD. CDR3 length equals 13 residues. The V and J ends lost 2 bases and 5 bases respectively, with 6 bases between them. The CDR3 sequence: CATSDWTDNEQFF. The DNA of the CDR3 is TGTGCCACCAGTGATTGGACTGACAATGAGCAGTTCTTC.

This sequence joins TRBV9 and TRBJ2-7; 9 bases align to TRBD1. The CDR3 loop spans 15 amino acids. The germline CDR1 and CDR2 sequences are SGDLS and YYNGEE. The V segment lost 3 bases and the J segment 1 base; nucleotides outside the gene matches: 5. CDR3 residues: CASSASGQGSYEQYF. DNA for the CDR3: TGTGCCAGCAGCGCCTCGGGACAGGGTTCCTACGAGCAGTACTTC.

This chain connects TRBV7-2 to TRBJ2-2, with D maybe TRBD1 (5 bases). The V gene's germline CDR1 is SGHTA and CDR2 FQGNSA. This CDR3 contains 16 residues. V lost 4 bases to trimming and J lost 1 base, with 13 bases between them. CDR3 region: CASSSRQKVNTGELFF. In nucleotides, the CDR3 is TGTGCCAGCAGCTCTAGACAGAAAGTGAACACCGGGGAGCTGTTTTTT.

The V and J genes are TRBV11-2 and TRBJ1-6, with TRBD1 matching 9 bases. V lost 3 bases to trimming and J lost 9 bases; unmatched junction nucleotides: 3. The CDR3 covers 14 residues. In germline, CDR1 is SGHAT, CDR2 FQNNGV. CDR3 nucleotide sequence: TGTGCCAGCAGCTTCACAGGGGGCGGTTCACCCCTCCACTTT. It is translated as CASSFTGGGSPLHF.

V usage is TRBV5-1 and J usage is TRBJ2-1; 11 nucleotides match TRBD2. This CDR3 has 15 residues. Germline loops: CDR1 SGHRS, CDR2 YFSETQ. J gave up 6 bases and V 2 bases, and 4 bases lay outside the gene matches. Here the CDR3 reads CASSFTSGSVNEQFF. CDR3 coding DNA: TGCGCCAGCAGCTTTACTAGCGGGAGCGTCAATGAGCAGTTCTTC.